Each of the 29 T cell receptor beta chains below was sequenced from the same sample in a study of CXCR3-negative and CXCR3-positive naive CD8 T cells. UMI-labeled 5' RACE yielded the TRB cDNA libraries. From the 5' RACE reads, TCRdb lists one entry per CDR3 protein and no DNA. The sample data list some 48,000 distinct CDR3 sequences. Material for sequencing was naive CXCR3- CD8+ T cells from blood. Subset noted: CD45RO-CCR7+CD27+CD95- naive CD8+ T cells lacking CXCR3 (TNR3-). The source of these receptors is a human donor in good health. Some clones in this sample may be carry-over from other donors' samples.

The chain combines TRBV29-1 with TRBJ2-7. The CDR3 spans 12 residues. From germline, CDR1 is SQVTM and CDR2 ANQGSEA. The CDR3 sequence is CSVIAESYEQYF.

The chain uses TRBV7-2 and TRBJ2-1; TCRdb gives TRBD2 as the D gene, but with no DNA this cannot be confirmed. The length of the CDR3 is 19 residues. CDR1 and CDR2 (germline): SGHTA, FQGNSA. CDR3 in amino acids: CASSSGTSGRALSYNEQFF.

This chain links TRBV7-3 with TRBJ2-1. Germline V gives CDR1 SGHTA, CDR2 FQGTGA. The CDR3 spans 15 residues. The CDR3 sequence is CASSLDTYGYNEQFF. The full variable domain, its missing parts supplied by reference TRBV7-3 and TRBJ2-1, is GAGVSQTPSNKVTEKGKYVELRCDPISGHTALYWYRQSLGQGPEFLIYFQGTGAADDSGLPNDRFFAVRPEGSVSTLKIQRTERGDSAVYLCASSLDTYGYNEQFFGPGTRLTVL.

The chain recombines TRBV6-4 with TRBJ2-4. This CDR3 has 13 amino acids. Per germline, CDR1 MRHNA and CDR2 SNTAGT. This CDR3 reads CASSDGTENIQYF.

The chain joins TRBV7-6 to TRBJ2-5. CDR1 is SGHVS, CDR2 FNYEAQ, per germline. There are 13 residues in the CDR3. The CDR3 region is CASSLEIQETQYF.

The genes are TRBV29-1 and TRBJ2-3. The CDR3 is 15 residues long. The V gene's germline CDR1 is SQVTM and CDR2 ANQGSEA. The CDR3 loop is CSVEDTQTVADTQYF.

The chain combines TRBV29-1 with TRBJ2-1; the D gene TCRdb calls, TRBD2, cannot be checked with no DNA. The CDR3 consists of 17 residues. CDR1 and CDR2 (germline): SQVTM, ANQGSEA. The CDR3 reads CSVDGLAGGHRENEQFF.

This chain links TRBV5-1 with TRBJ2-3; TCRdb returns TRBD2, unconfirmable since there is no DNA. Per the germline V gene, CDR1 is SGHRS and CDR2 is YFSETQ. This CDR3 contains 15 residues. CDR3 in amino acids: CASSDLAGGPDTQYF.

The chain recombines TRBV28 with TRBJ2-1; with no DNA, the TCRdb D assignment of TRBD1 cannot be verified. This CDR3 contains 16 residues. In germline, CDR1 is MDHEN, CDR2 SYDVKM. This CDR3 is CASRPPLGSSYNEQFF.

The chain's CDR3 is CASSQDGVAQFF. The chain recombines TRBV3-1 with TRBJ2-1. CDR3 size: 12 residues. Per germline, CDR1 LGHDT and CDR2 YNNKEL (reference sequence).

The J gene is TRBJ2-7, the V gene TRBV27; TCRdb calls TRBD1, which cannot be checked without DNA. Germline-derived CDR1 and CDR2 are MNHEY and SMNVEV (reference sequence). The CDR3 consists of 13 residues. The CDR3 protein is CASSPGPFYEQYF.

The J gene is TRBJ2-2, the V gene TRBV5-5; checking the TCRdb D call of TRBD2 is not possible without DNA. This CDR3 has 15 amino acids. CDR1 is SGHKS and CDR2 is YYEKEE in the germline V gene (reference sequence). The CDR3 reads CASSLHTGEAGELFF. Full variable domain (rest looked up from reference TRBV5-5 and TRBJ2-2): DAGVTQSPTHLIKTRGQQVTLRCSPISGHKSVSWYQQVLGQGPQFIFQYYEKEERGRGNFPDRFSARQFPNYSSELNVNALLLGDSALYLCASSLHTGEAGELFFGEGSRLTVL.

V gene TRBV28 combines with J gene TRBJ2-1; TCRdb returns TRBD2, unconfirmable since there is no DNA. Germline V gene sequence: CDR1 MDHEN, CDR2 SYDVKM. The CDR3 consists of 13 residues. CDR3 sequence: CASSLVAGNEQFF. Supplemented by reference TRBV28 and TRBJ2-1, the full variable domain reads DVKVTQSSRYLVKRTGEKVFLECVQDMDHENMFWYRQDPGLGLRLIYFSYDVKMKEKGDIPEGYSVSREKKERFSLILESASTNQTSMYLCASSLVAGNEQFFGPGTRLTVL.

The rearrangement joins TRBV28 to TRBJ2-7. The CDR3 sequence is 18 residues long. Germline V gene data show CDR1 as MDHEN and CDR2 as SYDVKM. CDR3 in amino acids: CASSFSRKSLESPYEQYF.

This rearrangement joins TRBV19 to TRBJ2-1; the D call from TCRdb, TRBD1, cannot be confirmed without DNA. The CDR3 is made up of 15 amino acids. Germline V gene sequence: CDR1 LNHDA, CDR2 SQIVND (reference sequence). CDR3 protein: CASSPLGTSFGEQFF. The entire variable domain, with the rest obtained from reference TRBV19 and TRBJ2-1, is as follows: DGGITQSPKYLFRKEGQNVTLSCEQNLNHDAMYWYRQDPGQGLRLIYYSQIVNDFQKGDIAEGYSVSREKKESFPLTVTSAQKNPTAFYLCASSPLGTSFGEQFFGPGTRLTVL.

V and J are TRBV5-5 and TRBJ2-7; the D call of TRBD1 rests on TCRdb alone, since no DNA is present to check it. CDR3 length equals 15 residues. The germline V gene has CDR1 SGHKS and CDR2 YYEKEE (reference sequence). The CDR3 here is CASRPTWDSPYEQYF.

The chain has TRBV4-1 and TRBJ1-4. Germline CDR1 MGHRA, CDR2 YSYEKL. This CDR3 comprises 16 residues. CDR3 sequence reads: CASSQKGRATNEKLFF.

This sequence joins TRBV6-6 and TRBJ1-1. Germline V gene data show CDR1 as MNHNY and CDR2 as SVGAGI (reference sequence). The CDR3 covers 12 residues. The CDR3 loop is CASSLGPTEAFF.

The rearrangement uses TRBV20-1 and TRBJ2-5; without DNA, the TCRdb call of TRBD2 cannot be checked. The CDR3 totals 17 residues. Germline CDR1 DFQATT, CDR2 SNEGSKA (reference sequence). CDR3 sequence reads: CSATPGPSGEYQETQYF.

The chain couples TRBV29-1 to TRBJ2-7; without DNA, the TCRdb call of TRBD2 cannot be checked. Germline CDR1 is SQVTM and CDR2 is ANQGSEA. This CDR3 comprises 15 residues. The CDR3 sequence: CSVETTGTASYEQYF.

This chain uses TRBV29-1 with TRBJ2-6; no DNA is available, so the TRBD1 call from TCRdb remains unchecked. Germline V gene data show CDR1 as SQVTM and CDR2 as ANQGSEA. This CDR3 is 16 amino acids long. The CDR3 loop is CSVATGAISGANVLTF.

CDR3 protein: CASSAVVRGHYGYTF. The V and J genes are TRBV6-6 and TRBJ1-2. Germline V CDR1 and CDR2: MNHNY, SVGAGI (reference sequence). This CDR3 spans 15 amino acids.

CDR3 sequence: CASSATGSGAEAFF. The chain joins TRBV19 to TRBJ1-1; lacking DNA, the TRBD1 call made by TCRdb goes unchecked. This CDR3 contains 14 residues. Germline V lookup: CDR1 LNHDA, CDR2 SQIVND (reference sequence).

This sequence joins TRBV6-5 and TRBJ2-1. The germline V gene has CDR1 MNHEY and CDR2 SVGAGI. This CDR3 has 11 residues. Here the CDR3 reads CAIGAYNEQFF.

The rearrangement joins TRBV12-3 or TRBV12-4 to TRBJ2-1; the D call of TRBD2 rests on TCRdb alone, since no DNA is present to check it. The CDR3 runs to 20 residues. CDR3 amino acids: CASTHPVWTSGRALGNEQFF.

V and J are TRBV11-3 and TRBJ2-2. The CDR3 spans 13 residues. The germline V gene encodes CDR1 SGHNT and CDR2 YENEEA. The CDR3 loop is CASSLDRTGELFF.

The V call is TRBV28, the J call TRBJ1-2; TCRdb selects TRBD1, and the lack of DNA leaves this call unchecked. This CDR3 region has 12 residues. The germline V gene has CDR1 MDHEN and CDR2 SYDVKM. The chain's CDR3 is CASSPYRGGYTF.

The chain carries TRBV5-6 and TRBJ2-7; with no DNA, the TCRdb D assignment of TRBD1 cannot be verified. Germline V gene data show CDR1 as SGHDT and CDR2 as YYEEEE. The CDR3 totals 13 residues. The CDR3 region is CASNGQGNYEQYF. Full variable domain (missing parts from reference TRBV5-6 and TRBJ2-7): DAGVTQSPTHLIKTRGQQVTLRCSPKSGHDTVSWYQQALGQGPQFIFQYYEEEERQRGNFPDRFSGHQFPNYSSELNVNALLLGDSALYLCASNGQGNYEQYFGPGTRLTVT.

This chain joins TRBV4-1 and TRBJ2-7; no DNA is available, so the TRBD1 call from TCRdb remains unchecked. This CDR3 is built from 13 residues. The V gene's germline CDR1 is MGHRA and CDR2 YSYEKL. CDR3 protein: CASSQGTDYEQYF.